This T cell receptor (beta chain) was found in a study of blood T cell repertoires in COVID-19. On the study more broadly: COVID-19 samples from acute and convalescent phases originated in the United States, Italy and Spain.

Measured with immunoSEQ multiplex PCR; TCRdb has only the in-frame clones, and not every one. The data contain 120,000 to 150,000 clones, around nine tenths of them singletons. V lost 4 bases and J lost 6, with 22 bases in between. The CDR3 contains 16 residues. Germline-derived CDR1 and CDR2 are SGHRS and YFSETQ. V usage is TRBV5-1 and J usage is TRBJ1-2; tentatively, D is TRBD1 (5 bases). Sequencing used peripheral blood. This TCR derives from a human donor in a cohort sampled during active COVID-19. In DNA form, the CDR3 reads TGCGCCAGCAGCACAGACATGGGGTGGGGCAAAGATGGCTACACCTTC. This translates into CASSTDMGWGKDGYTF.